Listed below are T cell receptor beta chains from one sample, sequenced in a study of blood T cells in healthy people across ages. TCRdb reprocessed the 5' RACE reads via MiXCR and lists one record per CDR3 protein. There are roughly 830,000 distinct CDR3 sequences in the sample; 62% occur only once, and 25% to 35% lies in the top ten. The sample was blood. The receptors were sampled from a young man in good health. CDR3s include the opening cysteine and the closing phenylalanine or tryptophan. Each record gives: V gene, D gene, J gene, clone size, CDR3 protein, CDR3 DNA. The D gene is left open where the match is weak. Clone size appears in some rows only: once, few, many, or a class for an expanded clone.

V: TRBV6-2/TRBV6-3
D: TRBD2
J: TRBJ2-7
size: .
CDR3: CASCIGLGAIPQYF
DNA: TGTGCCAGCTGTATTGGACTAGGCGCGATTCCCCAGTACTTC

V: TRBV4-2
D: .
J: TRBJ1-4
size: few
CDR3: CASSQDLGNAEKLFF
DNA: TGTGCCAGCAGCCAAGATCTCGGGAATGCCGAAAAACTGTTTTTT

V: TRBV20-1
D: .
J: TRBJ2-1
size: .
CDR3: CSASDGVTYNEQFF
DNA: TGCAGTGCTAGTGACGGGGTAACCTACAATGAGCAGTTCTTC

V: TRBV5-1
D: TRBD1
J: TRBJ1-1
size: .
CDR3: CASSSRTGTDTEAFF
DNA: TGCGCCAGCAGCTCGAGGACAGGGACGGACACTGAAGCTTTCTTT

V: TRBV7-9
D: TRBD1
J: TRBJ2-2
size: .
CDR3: CASSPMDRGVTGELFF
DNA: TGTGCCAGCAGCCCCATGGACAGGGGAGTCACCGGGGAGCTGTTTTTT

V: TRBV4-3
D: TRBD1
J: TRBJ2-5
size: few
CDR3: CASSHGSGTGGQETQYF
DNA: TGCGCCAGCAGCCATGGCTCCGGGACAGGGGGGCAAGAGACCCAGTACTTC

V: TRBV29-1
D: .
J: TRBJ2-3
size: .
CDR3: CSVQKYPTVGDTQYF
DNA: TGCAGCGTCCAAAAGTACCCAACGGTGGGAGATACGCAGTATTTT

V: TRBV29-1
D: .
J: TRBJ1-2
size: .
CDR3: CSVGPPPEDYGYTF
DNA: TGCAGCGTTGGGCCTCCCCCCGAGGACTATGGCTACACCTTC

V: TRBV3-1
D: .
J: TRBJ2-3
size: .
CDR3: CASSHGVVDTQYF
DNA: TGTGCCAGCAGCCATGGGGTGGTGGATACGCAGTATTTT

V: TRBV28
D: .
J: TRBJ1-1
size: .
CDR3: CASSLEGSTGAFF
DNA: TGTGCCAGCAGTTTGGAGGGGTCCACTGGAGCTTTCTTT

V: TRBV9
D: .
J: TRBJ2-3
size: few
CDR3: CASTRGNTQYF
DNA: TGTGCCAGCACCCGAGGGAATACGCAGTATTTT

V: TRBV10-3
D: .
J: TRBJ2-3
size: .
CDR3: CAISEMAPTASTDTQYF
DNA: TGTGCCATCAGTGAGATGGCTCCGACCGCTAGCACAGATACGCAGTATTTT

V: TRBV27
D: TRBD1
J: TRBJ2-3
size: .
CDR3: CASHQQGAPLLRDTQYF
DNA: TGTGCCAGCCATCAGCAGGGGGCCCCTCTTTTACGAGATACGCAGTATTTT

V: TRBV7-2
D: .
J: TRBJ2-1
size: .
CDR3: CASSRGAGLYNEQFF
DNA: TGTGCCAGCTCTCGCGGGGCAGGCCTCTACAATGAGCAGTTCTTC

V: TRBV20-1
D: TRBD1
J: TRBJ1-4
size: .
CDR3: CSVRTGQNEKLFF
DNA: TGCAGTGTTCGGACAGGCCAAAATGAAAAACTGTTTTTT

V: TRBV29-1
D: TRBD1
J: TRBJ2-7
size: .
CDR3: CSVTGMGEQYF
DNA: TGCAGCGTGACAGGGATGGGCGAGCAGTACTTC

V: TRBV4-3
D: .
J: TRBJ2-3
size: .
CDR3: CASSQEFGDTDTQYF
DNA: TGCGCCAGCAGCCAAGAATTCGGTGACACAGATACGCAGTATTTT

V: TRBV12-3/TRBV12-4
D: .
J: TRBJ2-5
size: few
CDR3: CASTPLALQETQYF
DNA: TGTGCCAGCACCCCCCTAGCCTTGCAAGAGACCCAGTACTTC

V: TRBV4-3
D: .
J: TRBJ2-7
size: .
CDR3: CASSQGHFYYEQYF
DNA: TGCGCCAGCAGCCAAGGACACTTCTATTACGAGCAGTACTTC

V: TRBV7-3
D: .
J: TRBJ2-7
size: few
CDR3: CASSSNGYEQYF
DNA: TGTGCCAGCAGCTCGAACGGGTACGAGCAGTACTTC

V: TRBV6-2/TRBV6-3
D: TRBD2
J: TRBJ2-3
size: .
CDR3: CASSYSGEGPRSTDTQYF
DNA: TGTGCCAGCAGTTACTCGGGGGAGGGGCCCCGATCCACAGATACGCAGTATTTT

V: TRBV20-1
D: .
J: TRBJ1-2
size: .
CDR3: CSASSENYGYTF
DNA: TGCAGTGCCAGTTCAGAAAACTATGGCTACACCTTC